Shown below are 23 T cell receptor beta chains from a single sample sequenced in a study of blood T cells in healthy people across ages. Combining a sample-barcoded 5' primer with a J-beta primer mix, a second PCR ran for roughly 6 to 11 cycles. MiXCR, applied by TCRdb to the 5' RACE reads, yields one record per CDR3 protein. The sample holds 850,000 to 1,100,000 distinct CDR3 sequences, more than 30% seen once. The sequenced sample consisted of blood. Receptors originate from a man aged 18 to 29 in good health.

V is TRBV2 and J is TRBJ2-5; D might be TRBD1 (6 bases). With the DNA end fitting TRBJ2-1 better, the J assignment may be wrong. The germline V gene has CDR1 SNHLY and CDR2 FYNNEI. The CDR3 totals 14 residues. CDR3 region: CASNNDRLQETQFF. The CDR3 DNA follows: TGTGCCAGCAACAACGACAGGTTACAAGAGACCCAGTTCTTC.

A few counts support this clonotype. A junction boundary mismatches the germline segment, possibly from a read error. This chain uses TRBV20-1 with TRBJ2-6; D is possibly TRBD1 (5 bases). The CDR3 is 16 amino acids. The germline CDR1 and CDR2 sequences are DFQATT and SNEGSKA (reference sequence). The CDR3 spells CSAPDTRDSGANVLTF. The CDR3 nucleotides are TGCAGTGCCCCGGACACCCGAGATTCTGGGGCCAATGTCCTGACTTTC.

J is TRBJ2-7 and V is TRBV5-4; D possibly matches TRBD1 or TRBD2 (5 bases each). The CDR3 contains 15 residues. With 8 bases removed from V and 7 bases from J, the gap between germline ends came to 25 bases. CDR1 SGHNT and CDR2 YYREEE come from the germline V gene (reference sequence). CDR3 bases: TGTGCCAGTCCGCGAGTGGGGGACCCTTCCAATGAGCAGTACTTC. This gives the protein CASPRVGDPSNEQYF.

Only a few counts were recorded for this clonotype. The CDR3 loop is CASSYSFWDRMNTEAFF. CDR3 sequence (DNA): TGTGCCAGCAGTTACTCATTTTGGGACAGGATGAACACTGAAGCTTTCTTT. The J gene is TRBJ1-1, the V gene TRBV6-6, with TRBD1 matching over 8 bases. The CDR3 is made up of 17 amino acids. V shed 0 bases, J shed 0 bases, and the junction held 6 bases outside the gene matches. Germline CDR1 reads MNHNY; CDR2 reads SVGAGI (reference sequence).

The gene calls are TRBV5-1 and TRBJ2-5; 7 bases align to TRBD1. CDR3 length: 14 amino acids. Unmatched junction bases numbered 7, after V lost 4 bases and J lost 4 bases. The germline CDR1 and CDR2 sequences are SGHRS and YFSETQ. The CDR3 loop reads CASSADRVTETQYF. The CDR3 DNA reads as TGCGCCAGCAGCGCCGACAGGGTGACAGAGACCCAGTACTTC.

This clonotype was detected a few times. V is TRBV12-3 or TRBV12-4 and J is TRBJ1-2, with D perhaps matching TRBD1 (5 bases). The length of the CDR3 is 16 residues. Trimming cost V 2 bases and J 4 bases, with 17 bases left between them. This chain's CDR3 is CASSLSARGTGYGYTF. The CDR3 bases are TGTGCCAGCAGTTTATCGGCAAGAGGGACGGGCTATGGCTACACCTTC.

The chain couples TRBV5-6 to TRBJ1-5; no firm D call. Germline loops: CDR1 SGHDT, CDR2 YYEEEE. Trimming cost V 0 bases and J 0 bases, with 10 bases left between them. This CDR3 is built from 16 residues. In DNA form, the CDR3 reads TGTGCCAGCAGCTTGGCTGGACTTCCTAGCAATCAGCCCCAGCATTTT. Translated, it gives CASSLAGLPSNQPQHF.

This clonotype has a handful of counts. The CDR3: CASSLAVSQETQYF. The CDR3 nucleotides are TGCGCCAGCAGCTTGGCCGTCTCTCAAGAGACCCAGTACTTC. The rearrangement links TRBV5-1 to TRBJ2-5, with D uncertain. Germline V lookup: CDR1 SGHRS, CDR2 YFSETQ. The CDR3 runs 14 residues. Trimming cost V 0 bases and J 2 bases, with 8 bases left between them.

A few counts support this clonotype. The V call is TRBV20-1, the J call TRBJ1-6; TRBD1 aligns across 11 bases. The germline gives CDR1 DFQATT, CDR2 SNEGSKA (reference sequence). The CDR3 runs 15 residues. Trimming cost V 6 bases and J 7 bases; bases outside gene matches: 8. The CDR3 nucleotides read TGCAGTGCAACCAGGACAGGGGGCTGGAATTCACCCCTCCACTTT. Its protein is CSATRTGGWNSPLHF.

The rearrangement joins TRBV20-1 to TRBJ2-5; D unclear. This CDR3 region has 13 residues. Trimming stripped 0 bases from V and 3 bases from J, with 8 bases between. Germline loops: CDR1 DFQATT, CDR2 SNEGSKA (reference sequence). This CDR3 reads CSARDQIEETQYF. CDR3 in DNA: TGCAGTGCTAGAGATCAGATAGAAGAGACCCAGTACTTC.

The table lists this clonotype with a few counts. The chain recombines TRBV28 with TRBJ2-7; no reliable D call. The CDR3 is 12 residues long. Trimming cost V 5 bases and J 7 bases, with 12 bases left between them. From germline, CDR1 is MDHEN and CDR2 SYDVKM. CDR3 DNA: TGTGCCAGCAGTGCGCCTCATCAGGAGCAGTACTTC. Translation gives CASSAPHQEQYF.

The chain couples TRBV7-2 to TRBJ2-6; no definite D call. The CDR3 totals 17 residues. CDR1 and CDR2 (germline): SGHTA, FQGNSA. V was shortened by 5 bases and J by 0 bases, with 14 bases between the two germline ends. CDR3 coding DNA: TGTGCCAGCAGCACGGACCGAACCTCCTCTGGGGCCAACGTCCTGACTTTC. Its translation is CASSTDRTSSGANVLTF.

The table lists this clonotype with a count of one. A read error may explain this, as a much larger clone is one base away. The CDR3, as DNA: TGCAGCTTTGGAAGGGACAGCGCTATCGTTGGCTACACCTTC. It encodes CSFGRDSAIVGYTF. The chain links TRBV29-1 to TRBJ1-2; 7 bases are shared with TRBD1. The junction had 16 bases not matched to a gene; V was cut back by 8 bases and J by 7 bases. The CDR3 runs 14 residues. CDR1 and CDR2 from the germline V gene are SQVTM and ANQGSEA.

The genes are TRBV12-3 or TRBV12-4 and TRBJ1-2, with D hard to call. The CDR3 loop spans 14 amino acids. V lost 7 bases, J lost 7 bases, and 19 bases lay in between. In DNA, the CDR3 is TGTGCCAGCACTCGCCGCCGATTCTCGGGTGGCTACACCTTC. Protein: CASTRRRFSGGYTF.

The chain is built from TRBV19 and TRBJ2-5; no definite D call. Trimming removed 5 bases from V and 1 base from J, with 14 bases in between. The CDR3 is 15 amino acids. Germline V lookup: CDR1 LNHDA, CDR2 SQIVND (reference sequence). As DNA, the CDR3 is TGTGCCAGTAGTCAGCCCGGATCCCCCCAAGAGACCCAGTACTTC. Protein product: CASSQPGSPQETQYF.

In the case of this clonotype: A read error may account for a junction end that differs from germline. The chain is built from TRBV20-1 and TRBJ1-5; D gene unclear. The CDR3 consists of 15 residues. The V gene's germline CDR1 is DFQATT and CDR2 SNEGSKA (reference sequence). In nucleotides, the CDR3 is TGCAGTGCTAGAGATCCCCAGGATAGCAATCAGCTCCAGCATTTT. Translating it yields CSARDPQDSNQLQHF.

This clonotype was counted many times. The CDR3 nucleotides read TGTGCCAGCAGCCCCACCGGGACCCAACTATATGGCTACACCTTC. Translated, it gives CASSPTGTQLYGYTF. The V and J genes are TRBV4-2 and TRBJ1-2, with D perhaps matching TRBD1 (5 bases). The length of the CDR3 is 15 residues. Trimming shortened V by 4 bases and J by 5 bases, and 17 bases separated the two germline ends. CDR1 and CDR2 (germline): LGHNA, YNFKEQ.

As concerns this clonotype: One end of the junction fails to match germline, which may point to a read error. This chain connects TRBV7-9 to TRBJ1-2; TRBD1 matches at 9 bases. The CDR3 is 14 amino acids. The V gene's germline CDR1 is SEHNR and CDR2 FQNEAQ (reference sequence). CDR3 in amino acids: CASSPGTGPDGHTF. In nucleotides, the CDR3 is TGTGCCAGCAGCCCCGGGACAGGGCCAGATGGCCACACCTTC.

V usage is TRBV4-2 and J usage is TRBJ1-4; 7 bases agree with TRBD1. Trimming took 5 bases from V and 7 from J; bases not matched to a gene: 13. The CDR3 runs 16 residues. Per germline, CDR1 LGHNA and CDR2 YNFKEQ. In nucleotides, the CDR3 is TGTGCCAGCAGCTTAGAGGGAACAGGGGCTGGTGAAAAACTGTTTTTT. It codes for CASSLEGTGAGEKLFF.

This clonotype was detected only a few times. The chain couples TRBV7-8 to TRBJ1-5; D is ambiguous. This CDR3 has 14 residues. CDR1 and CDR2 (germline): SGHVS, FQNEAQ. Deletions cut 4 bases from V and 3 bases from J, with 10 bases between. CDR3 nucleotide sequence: TGTGCCAGCAGCTGGGTTGCGGACAATCAGCCCCAGCATTTT. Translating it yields CASSWVADNQPQHF. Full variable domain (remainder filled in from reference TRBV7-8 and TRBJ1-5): GAGVSQSPRYKVAKRGQDVALRCDPISGHVSLFWYQQALGQGPEFLTYFQNEAQLDKSGLPSDRFFAERPEGSVSTLKIQRTQQEDSAVYLCASSWVADNQPQHFGDGTRLSIL.

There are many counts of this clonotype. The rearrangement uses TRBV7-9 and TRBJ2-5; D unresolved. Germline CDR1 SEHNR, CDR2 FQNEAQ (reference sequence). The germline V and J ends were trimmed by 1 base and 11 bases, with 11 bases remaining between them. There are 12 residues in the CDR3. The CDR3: CASSLEGQKQYF. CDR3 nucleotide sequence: TGTGCCAGCAGCTTAGAGGGCCAGAAGCAGTACTTC.

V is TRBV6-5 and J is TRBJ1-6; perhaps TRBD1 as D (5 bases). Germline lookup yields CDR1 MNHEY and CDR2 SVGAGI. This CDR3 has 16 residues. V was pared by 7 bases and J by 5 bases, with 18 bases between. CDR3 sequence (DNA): TGTGCCAGCACCCCTCAGGGAGGGGAGAATAATTCACCCCTCCACTTT. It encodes CASTPQGGENNSPLHF.

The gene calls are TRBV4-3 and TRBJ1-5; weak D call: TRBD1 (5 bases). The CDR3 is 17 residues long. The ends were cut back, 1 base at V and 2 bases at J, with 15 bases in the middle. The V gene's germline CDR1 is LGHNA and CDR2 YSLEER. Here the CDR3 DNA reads TGCGCCAGCAGCCAAGTGTGGGGGAAGATGGGCAATCAGCCCCAGCATTTT. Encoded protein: CASSQVWGKMGNQPQHF.